The clone carrying this T cell receptor beta chain has at least ten counts. As yet, its antigen is unknown. This record belongs to a study of identical twins. TCRdb re-called the 5' RACE reads through MiXCR, storing one row per CDR3 protein. This sample has around 960,000 distinct CDR3 sequences, with 9% to 15% found just once. Study-level results: For zero-insertion analyses, partial confounding could come from invariant MAIT and iNKT cells. An excess of low generation probability was shown by twin-shared out-of-frame alpha sequences. The study found that models underestimated out-of-frame TCR alpha sharing in monozygotic twins. Fewer insertions characterized abundant cord blood beta clonotypes, whereas memory repertoires showed none.

The CDR3 length is 14 residues. V gave up 4 bases and J gave up 4 bases, with 11 bases separating them. Germline CDR1 MDHEN, CDR2 SYDVKM. This same sample was also part of a study on yellow fever vaccine responses in identical twins.

The TCR sequence derives from a woman aged 18-29 years in good health. The chain carries TRBV28 and TRBJ1-5, with D possibly being TRBD1 (5 bases). The source material was PBMCs. The CDR3 DNA reads TGTGCCAGCAGTTACAGGCCACCAAATCAGCCCCAGCATTTT. It is translated as CASSYRPPNQPQHF.